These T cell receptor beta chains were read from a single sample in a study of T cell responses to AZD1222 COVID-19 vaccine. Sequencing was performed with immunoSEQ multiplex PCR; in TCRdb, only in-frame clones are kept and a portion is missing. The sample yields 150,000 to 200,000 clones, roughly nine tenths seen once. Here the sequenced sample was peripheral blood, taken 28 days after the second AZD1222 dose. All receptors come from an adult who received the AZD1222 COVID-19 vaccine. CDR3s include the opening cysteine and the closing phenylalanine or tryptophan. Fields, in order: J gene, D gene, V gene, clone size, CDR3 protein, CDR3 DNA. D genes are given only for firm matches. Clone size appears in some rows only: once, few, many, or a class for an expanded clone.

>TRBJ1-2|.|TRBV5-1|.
CASSFAQANYGYTF
TGCGCCAGCAGCTTCGCTCAGGCTAACTATGGCTACACCTTC
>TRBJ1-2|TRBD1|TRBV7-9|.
CASSPTGGLSYGYTF
TGTGCCAGCAGTCCAACAGGGGGCCTATCCTATGGCTACACCTTC
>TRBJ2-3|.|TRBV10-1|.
CASRRSGTDTQYF
TGCGCCAGCAGGAGAAGTGGGACAGATACGCAGTATTTT
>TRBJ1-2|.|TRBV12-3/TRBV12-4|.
CASSLAPVYGYTF
TGTGCCAGCAGTTTAGCGCCGGTTTATGGCTACACCTTC
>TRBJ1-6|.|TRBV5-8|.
CASSLVQGRSPLHF
TGTGCCAGCAGCTTGGTACAAGGGCGATCACCCCTCCACTTT
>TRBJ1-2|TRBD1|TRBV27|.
CASSLSGQGGYTF
TGTGCCAGCAGTTTATCGGGACAGGGAGGCTACACCTTC
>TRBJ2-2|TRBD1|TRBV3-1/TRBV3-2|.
CASSQEQGGTGELFF
TGTGCCAGCAGCCAAGAACAGGGGGGAACCGGGGAGCTGTTTTTT
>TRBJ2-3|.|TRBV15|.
CATSRVGGGASDTQYF
TGTGCCACCAGCAGAGTAGGAGGGGGCGCCTCAGATACGCAGTATTTT
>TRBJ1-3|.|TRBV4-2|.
CASSQGNRFSGNTIYF
TGTGCCAGCAGCCAGGGGAACAGGTTTTCTGGAAACACCATATATTTT
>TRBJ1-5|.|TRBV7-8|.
CASSLQTGNQPQHF
TGTGCCAGCAGCCTACAGACGGGGAATCAGCCCCAGCATTTT
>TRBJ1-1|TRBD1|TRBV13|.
CASSETGGNTEAFF
TGTGCCAGCAGCGAGACAGGGGGAAACACTGAAGCTTTCTTT
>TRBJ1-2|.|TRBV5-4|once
CASSWRGEGTDYTF
TGTGCCAGCAGCTGGCGGGGGGAGGGTACGGACTACACCTTC
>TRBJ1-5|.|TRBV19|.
CASSSRAATLRSNQPQHF
TGTGCCAGTAGTAGCAGGGCCGCGACCCTCCGTAGCAATCAGCCCCAGCATTTT
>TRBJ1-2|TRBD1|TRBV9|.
CASSSSDRVNGYTF
TGTGCCAGCAGCTCCTCGGACAGGGTTAATGGCTACACCTTC
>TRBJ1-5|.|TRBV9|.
CASSPPGSNQPQHF
TGTGCCAGCAGCCCCCCGGGGAGCAATCAGCCCCAGCATTTT
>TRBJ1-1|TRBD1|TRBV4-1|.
CASSQPRGQGHTEAFF
TGCGCCAGCAGCCAACCCCGGGGACAGGGGCACACTGAAGCTTTCTTT
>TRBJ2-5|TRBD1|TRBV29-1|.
CSVVGGQQETQYF
TGCAGCGTTGTAGGGGGCCAACAAGAGACCCAGTACTTC
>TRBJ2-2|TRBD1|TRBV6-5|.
CASSLTGGANTGELFF
TGTGCCAGCAGTTTGACAGGGGGCGCGAACACCGGGGAGCTGTTTTTT
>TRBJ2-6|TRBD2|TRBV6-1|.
CASSDSGASSGANVLTF
TGTGCCAGCAGTGACAGCGGGGCCAGCTCTGGGGCCAACGTCCTGACTTTC
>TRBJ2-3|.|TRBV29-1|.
CSVEGQTDTQYF
TGCAGCGTTGAGGGCCAAACAGATACGCAGTATTTT
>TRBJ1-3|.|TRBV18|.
CASSPAGASSGNTIYF
TGTGCCAGCTCACCAGCGGGGGCGAGCTCTGGAAACACCATATATTTT
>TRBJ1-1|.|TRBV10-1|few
CASSESSGNTEAFF
TGCGCCAGCAGTGAGTCGTCAGGGAATACTGAAGCTTTCTTT
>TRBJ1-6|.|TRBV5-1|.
CASMDPGRDNSPLHF
TGCGCCAGCATGGACCCCGGTAGGGACAATTCACCCCTCCACTTT
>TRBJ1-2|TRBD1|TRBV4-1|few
CASSQFPLDRVGVDGYTF
TGCGCCAGCAGCCAATTCCCCCTTGACAGGGTTGGGGTCGATGGCTACACCTTC
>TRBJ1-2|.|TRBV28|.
CASSLWDGYTF
TGTGCCAGCAGTTTATGGGATGGCTACACCTTC
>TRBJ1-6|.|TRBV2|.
CASKEEGSPLHF
TGTGCCAGCAAAGAGGAGGGTTCACCCCTCCACTTT
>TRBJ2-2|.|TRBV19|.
CASRGAGELFF
TGTGCCAGTCGTGGAGCCGGGGAGCTGTTTTTT
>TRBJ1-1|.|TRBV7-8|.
CASTSDSYTEAFF
TGTGCCAGCACCTCGGACAGCTACACTGAAGCTTTCTTT
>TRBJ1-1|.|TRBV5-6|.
CASSTPLTGNTEAFF
TGTGCCAGCAGCACCCCATTGACGGGGAACACTGAAGCTTTCTTT
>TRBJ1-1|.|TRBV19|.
CASREQGRTEAFF
TGTGCCAGTAGGGAACAGGGTCGGACTGAAGCTTTCTTT
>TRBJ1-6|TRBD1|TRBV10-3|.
CAITRDRGNSPLHF
TGTGCCATCACACGGGACAGGGGAAATTCACCCCTCCACTTT
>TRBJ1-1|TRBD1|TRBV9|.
CASGRQGFNTEAFF
TGTGCCAGCGGACGACAGGGGTTTAACACTGAAGCTTTCTTT
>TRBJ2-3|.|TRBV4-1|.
CASSQERGLADTQYF
TGCGCCAGCAGCCAAGAACGAGGTCTTGCAGATACGCAGTATTTT
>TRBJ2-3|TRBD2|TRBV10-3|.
CAISEKTSGGSEGYTDTQYF
TGTGCCATCAGTGAAAAGACTAGCGGGGGGTCCGAGGGGTACACAGATACGCAGTATTTT
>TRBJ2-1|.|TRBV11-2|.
CASSLDPAYNEQFF
TGTGCCAGCAGCTTAGATCCGGCCTACAATGAGCAGTTCTTC
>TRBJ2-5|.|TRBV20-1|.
CSASGGETQYF
TGCAGTGCTAGTGGGGGAGAGACCCAGTACTTC
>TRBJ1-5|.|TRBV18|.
CASSPLGGAQPQHF
TGTGCCAGCTCACCCTTAGGGGGGGCCCAGCCCCAGCATTTT
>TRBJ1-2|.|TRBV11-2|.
CASSPPTGGRGYTF
TGTGCCAGCAGCCCTCCCACGGGGGGCCGGGGCTACACCTTC
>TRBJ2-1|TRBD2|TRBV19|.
CASSIRHLGGTSYNEQFF
TGTGCCAGTAGTATACGCCACCTGGGGGGGACCTCCTACAATGAGCAGTTCTTC
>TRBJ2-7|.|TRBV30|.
CAWSHQGDEQYF
TGTGCCTGGAGTCATCAGGGTGACGAGCAGTACTTC
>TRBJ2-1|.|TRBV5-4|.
CASSFLARGYNEQFF
TGTGCCAGCAGCTTTCTAGCGAGGGGGTACAATGAGCAGTTCTTC
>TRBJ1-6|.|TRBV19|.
CASSISGDNSPLHF
TGTGCCAGTAGTATATCAGGGGATAATTCACCCCTCCACTTT
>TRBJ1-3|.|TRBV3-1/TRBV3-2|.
CASFSSSGNTIYF
TGTGCCAGCTTTTCCAGCTCTGGAAACACCATATATTTT
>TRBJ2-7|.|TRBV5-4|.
CASSLLVGEQYF
TGTGCCAGCAGCTTGTTGGTGGGCGAGCAGTACTTC
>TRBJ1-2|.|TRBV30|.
CAWSGPEGYTF
TGTGCCTGGTCGGGACCGGAGGGCTACACCTTC
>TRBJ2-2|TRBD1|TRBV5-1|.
CASSRGQTSNTGELFF
TGCGCCAGCAGCAGGGGACAGACCTCGAACACCGGGGAGCTGTTTTTT
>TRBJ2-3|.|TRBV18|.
CASSPPRRGTDTQYF
TGTGCCAGCTCACCACCGCGGAGGGGCACAGATACGCAGTATTTT
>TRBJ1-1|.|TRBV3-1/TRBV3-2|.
CASSQDPGTEAFF
TGTGCCAGCAGCCAAGATCCTGGGACTGAAGCTTTCTTT
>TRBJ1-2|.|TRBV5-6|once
CASCAPGGYGYTF
TGTGCCAGCTGCGCGCCGGGGGGCTATGGCTACACCTTC
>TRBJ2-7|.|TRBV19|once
CASSSGTRGGASQQYF
TGTGCCAGTAGTTCGGGGACCCGAGGGGGGGCATCGCAGCAGTACTTC